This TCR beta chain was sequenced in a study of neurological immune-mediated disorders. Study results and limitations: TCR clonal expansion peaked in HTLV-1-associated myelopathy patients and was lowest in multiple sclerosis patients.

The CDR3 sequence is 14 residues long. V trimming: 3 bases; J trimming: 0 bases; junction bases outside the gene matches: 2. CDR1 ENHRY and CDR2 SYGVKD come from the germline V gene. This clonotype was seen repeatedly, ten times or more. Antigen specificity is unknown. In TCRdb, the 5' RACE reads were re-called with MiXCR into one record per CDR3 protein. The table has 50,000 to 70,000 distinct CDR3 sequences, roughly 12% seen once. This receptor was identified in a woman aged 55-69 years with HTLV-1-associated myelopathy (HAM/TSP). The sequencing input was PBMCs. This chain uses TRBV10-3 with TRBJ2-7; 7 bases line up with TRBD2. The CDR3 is CAISDTSVSYEQYF. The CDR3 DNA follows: TGTGCCATCAGTGACACTAGCGTCTCCTACGAGCAGTACTTC.